Listed here are 26 T cell receptor beta chains from one sample, sequenced in a study of T and B cells in COVID-19 patients. TRB was amplified from about 260-540 ng of blood genomic DNA. BIOMED2 TRB-A/B primer pools were used in multiplex TRB PCR. MiXCR, run by TCRdb on the multiplex PCR reads, gives a single entry per CDR3 protein. The sample consists of a few thousand distinct CDR3 sequences, 26% of them appearing once. The sequenced material came from blood. All receptors derive from a human donor with active COVID-19.

In its sample, this clonotype was seen many times. This sequence joins TRBV6-6 and TRBJ1-5, with D possibly being TRBD1 (5 bases). The V and J ends lost 6 bases and 0 bases respectively, with 12 bases between them. This CDR3 contains 15 residues. The germline V gene encodes CDR1 MNHNY and CDR2 SVGAGI (reference sequence). In DNA, the CDR3 is TGTGCCAGCAGGACAGCGTCGAATAGCAATCAGCCCCAGCATTTT. It encodes CASRTASNSNQPQHF.

This clonotype was detected only a few times. This sequence joins TRBV18 and TRBJ1-1; D unresolved. V dropped 3 bases and J dropped 0 bases, with 5 bases sitting between them. Germline V gives CDR1 KGHSH, CDR2 LQKENI. The CDR3 consists of 13 residues. CDR3 bases: TGTGCCAGCTCACCCCCCGTGAACACTGAAGCTTTCTTT. Translated: CASSPPVNTEAFF.

The chain is built from TRBV7-2 and TRBJ2-2, with TRBD1 as a possible D gene (6 bases). CDR3 length equals 14 residues. Germline V gives CDR1 SGHTA, CDR2 FQGNSA. V was cut by 5 bases and J by 7 bases, with 14 bases left in between. The CDR3 is CASSPPGVRGELFF. CDR3 nucleotide sequence: TGTGCCAGCAGCCCACCAGGGGTCCGCGGGGAGCTGTTTTTT.

By share, this clonotype counts as medium-sized. The gene calls are TRBV19 and TRBJ2-3; D is possibly TRBD2 (6 bases). Trimming stripped 7 bases from V and 2 bases from J, with 19 bases between. This CDR3 spans 16 amino acids. The V gene's germline CDR1 is LNHDA and CDR2 SQIVND (reference sequence). The CDR3 DNA reads as TGTGCCAGTACCCCTCCCCGGGCGGGAAACACAGATACGCAGTATTTT. Its translation: CASTPPRAGNTDTQYF.

Ten or more counts support this clonotype. The J gene is TRBJ2-7, the V gene TRBV6-2 or TRBV6-3; TRBD2 might be the D (6 bases). The CDR3 consists of 12 residues. The V gene's germline CDR1 is MNHEY and CDR2 SVGEGT. Trimming pared 2 bases from V and 6 bases from J, leaving 8 bases between. The CDR3 bases are TGTGCCAGCAGTTACATGGGAGGCGAGCAGTACTTC. Translating gives CASSYMGGEQYF.

The V and J genes are TRBV5-1 and TRBJ1-2; D uncertain. The germline CDR1 and CDR2 sequences are SGHRS and YFSETQ. V lost 0 bases and J lost 1, with 4 bases in between. The CDR3 totals 13 residues. Here the CDR3 reads CASSLESNYGYTF. DNA of the CDR3: TGCGCCAGCAGCTTGGAGAGTAACTATGGCTACACCTTC.

By sample fraction, this clonotype is medium-sized. The gene calls are TRBV18 and TRBJ2-1; 10 bases align to TRBD2. Germline values: CDR1 KGHSH, CDR2 LQKENI. CDR3 length: 15 residues. V was pared by 2 bases and J by 6 bases, with 4 bases of the junction left unmatched. The CDR3 DNA reads as TGTGCCAGCTCACCAATACTAGCGGGAACCAATGAGCAGTTCTTC. It specifies CASSPILAGTNEQFF. The full variable domain, in which reference TRBV18 and TRBJ2-1 provide the parts outside the CDR3, is NAGVMQNPRHLVRRRGQEARLRCSPMKGHSHVYWYRQLPEEGLKFMVYLQKENIIDESGMPKERFSAEFPKEGPSILRIQQVVRGDSAAYFCASSPILAGTNEQFFGPGTRLTVL.

This clonotype is classed as hyperexpanded. The chain combines TRBV29-1 with TRBJ2-3, with D unresolved. Germline V CDR1 and CDR2: SQVTM, ANQGSEA. This CDR3 comprises 12 residues. V shed 7 bases and J shed 4 bases, with 12 bases lying between them. CDR3 bases: TGCAGCGCCCGGGCCGAGGCAGATACGCAGTATTTT. Translation: CSARAEADTQYF.

The sample holds a few counts of this clonotype. The V gene is TRBV29-1, the J gene TRBJ1-4; 7 nucleotides match TRBD1. The ends lost 7 bases at V and 2 bases at J; junction bases unmatched: 7. This CDR3 region has 14 residues. Germline loops: CDR1 SQVTM, CDR2 ANQGSEA. CDR3 sequence reads: CSAGAGGTNEKLFF. Here the CDR3 DNA reads TGCAGCGCTGGGGCAGGGGGGACTAATGAAAAACTGTTTTTT.

This clonotype was seen repeatedly, ten times or more. The gene calls are TRBV5-1 and TRBJ2-2, with D uncertain. Trimming removed 2 bases from V and 1 base from J, with 3 bases in between. The CDR3 sequence is 13 residues long. Germline loops: CDR1 SGHRS, CDR2 YFSETQ. CDR3 protein: CASSLGNTGELFF. CDR3 in DNA: TGCGCCAGCAGCTTAGGGAACACCGGGGAGCTGTTTTTT.

This sequence joins TRBV29-1 and TRBJ2-7, with TRBD1 matching over 8 bases. The trim removed 4 bases at V and 3 bases at J, leaving 5 bases unmatched. This CDR3 contains 13 residues. CDR1 is SQVTM and CDR2 is ANQGSEA in the germline V gene. The CDR3 DNA sequence: TGCAGCGTTGGGGGACAGGCGGACTACGAGCAGTACTTC. Amino acid sequence: CSVGGQADYEQYF.

This clonotype is medium-sized in the sample. The CDR3: CASSIEVNSANTGELFF. CDR3 sequence (DNA): TGTGCCAGTAGTATAGAAGTTAACAGCGCGAACACCGGGGAGCTGTTTTTT. The J gene is TRBJ2-2, the V gene TRBV19; D remains ambiguous. V was clipped by 0 bases and J by 0 bases, with 11 bases between them. Looked up from germline, CDR1 is LNHDA and CDR2 is SQIVND (reference sequence). The CDR3 sequence is 17 residues long.

The gene calls are TRBV18 and TRBJ2-7; TRBD1 aligns across 7 bases. The CDR3 spans 15 residues. Trimming took 3 bases from V and 3 from J; bases not matched to a gene: 8. Germline V gene sequence: CDR1 KGHSH, CDR2 LQKENI. The CDR3 sequence: CASSPSQGENYEQYF. In nucleotides, the CDR3 is TGTGCCAGCTCACCGTCGCAGGGGGAAAACTACGAGCAGTACTTC.

This clonotype occurred a few times. V and J are TRBV20-1 and TRBJ2-1; 8 bases match TRBD2. V trimming: 3 bases; J trimming: 1 base; junction bases outside the gene matches: 8. CDR1 is DFQATT and CDR2 is SNEGSKA in the germline V gene (reference sequence). This CDR3 has 16 amino acids. The CDR3 loop is CSASEGGGSSYNEQFF. The CDR3 DNA follows: TGCAGTGCTAGTGAGGGCGGGGGGTCTTCCTACAATGAGCAGTTCTTC.

This chain uses TRBV7-9 with TRBJ1-1; D possibly corresponds to TRBD1 (5 bases). This CDR3 comprises 14 residues. From germline, CDR1 is SEHNR and CDR2 FQNEAQ (reference sequence). V was shortened by 5 bases and J by 7 bases, with 17 bases between the two germline ends. DNA for the CDR3: TGTGCCAGCAGCCCCCGGCAGGGAGGGGTTGAAGCTTTCTTT. Encoded protein: CASSPRQGGVEAFF.

In this sample, this clonotype turned up many times. The chain carries TRBV6-6 and TRBJ1-2; tentative D call: TRBD1 (5 bases). V lost 7 bases and J lost 9, with 18 bases in between. The CDR3 runs 13 residues. Germline CDR1 reads MNHNY; CDR2 reads SVGAGI (reference sequence). CDR3 in DNA: TGTGCCAGCACCAGCAGGGACCGTGGGAGCTACACCTTC. Protein: CASTSRDRGSYTF.

This clonotype was found a few times. The rearrangement links TRBV20-1 to TRBJ2-1; 13 bases are a match to TRBD2. The CDR3 runs 14 residues. CDR1 DFQATT and CDR2 SNEGSKA come from the germline V gene (reference sequence). Unmatched junction bases numbered 6, after V lost 5 bases and J lost 8 bases. CDR3 loop: CSALTSGGDHEQFF. The CDR3 coding sequence is TGCAGTGCTTTAACTAGCGGGGGGGACCATGAGCAGTTCTTC.

This clonotype occurred many times. The chain combines TRBV6-6 with TRBJ2-2, with TRBD2 identical over 10 bases. Per germline, CDR1 MNHNY and CDR2 SVGAGI (reference sequence). The junction had 5 bases not matched to a gene; V was cut back by 10 bases and J by 6 bases. The CDR3 spans 13 residues. The chain's CDR3 is CATLAGEAGELFF. In nucleotides, the CDR3 is TGTGCCACCCTAGCGGGAGAGGCCGGGGAGCTGTTTTTT.

The V call is TRBV10-3, the J call TRBJ1-2; D may be TRBD1 (6 bases). Trimming shortened V by 10 bases and J by 4 bases, and 22 bases separated the two germline ends. CDR1 is ENHRY, CDR2 SYGVKD, per germline. This CDR3 spans 15 amino acids. The CDR3 DNA reads TGTGCCACCAAATGGGGCACAGGGATTTTCTATGGCTACACCTTC. Translating it yields CATKWGTGIFYGYTF.

In its sample, this clonotype was seen many times. The genes are TRBV12-3 or TRBV12-4 and TRBJ1-6; unclear D gene. The CDR3 is made up of 13 amino acids. Trimming took off 3 bases at V and 10 bases at J, with 10 bases between the two ends. The CDR3 bases are TGTGCCAGCAGTTTTAATTCAGGCTCACCCCTCCACTTT. It is translated as CASSFNSGSPLHF.

The rearrangement uses TRBV11-2 and TRBJ2-7, with D uncertain. V was cut by 4 bases and J by 1 base, with 2 bases left in between. CDR3 length equals 11 residues. Germline V lookup: CDR1 SGHAT, CDR2 FQNNGV. CDR3 loop: CASSSSYEQYF. In DNA form, the CDR3 reads TGTGCCAGCAGCTCTTCCTACGAGCAGTACTTC.

This clonotype is categorized as large. The chain uses TRBV19 and TRBJ2-1; TRBD2 matches 7 bases. The germline V gene encodes CDR1 LNHDA and CDR2 SQIVND (reference sequence). Unmatched junction bases numbered 11, after V lost 4 bases and J lost 5 bases. The CDR3 sequence is 16 residues long. CDR3: CASSNTGLADHNEQFF. The CDR3 DNA follows: TGTGCCAGTAGTAATACTGGGCTAGCGGACCACAATGAGCAGTTCTTC.

This clonotype is termed medium-sized. V is TRBV5-1 and J is TRBJ2-1; D gene unclear. The CDR3 has 15 amino acids. CDR1 and CDR2 from the germline V gene are SGHRS and YFSETQ. V was pared by 0 bases and J by 0 bases, with 7 bases between. In nucleotides, the CDR3 is TGCGCCAGCAGCTTGGACGGCAGCTCCTACAATGAGCAGTTCTTC. The encoded protein is CASSLDGSSYNEQFF.

This chain joins TRBV5-1 and TRBJ2-1; D uncertain. The CDR3 is 15 amino acids. CDR1 and CDR2 (germline): SGHRS, YFSETQ. The V end lost 2 bases, the J end lost 0 bases, and 9 bases lay between the germline ends. The CDR3 DNA is TGCGCCAGCAGCTTTTGGACCGACTCCTACAATGAGCAGTTCTTC. Protein sequence: CASSFWTDSYNEQFF.

J is TRBJ2-2 and V is TRBV11-2, with TRBD2 identical over 7 bases. With 4 bases clipped from V and 13 bases from J, the junction kept 18 bases outside the gene matches. Germline V gives CDR1 SGHAT, CDR2 FQNNGV. The CDR3 length is 16 residues. The chain's CDR3 is CASSSQSGREGSGLFF. DNA for the CDR3: TGTGCCAGCAGCTCTCAATCGGGCAGGGAGGGGTCGGGGCTGTTTTTT.

This clonotype was seen more than once but under ten times. V usage is TRBV27 and J usage is TRBJ2-3; D is tentatively TRBD1 or TRBD2 (6 bases each). Trimming stripped 9 bases from V and 7 bases from J, with 20 bases between. The CDR3 runs to 14 residues. Germline V gene sequence: CDR1 MNHEY, CDR2 SMNVEV (reference sequence). The CDR3 loop is CASRGPGATHTQYF. The DNA of the CDR3 is TGTGCCAGTCGGGGGCCGGGGGCCACGCATACGCAGTATTTT.